The source of this T cell receptor (beta chain) is a study of blood T cell repertoires in COVID-19. Turning to the study itself: From the United States, Italy and Spain came samples of acute and convalescent COVID-19. Sample material is recorded as cDNA or gDNA derived from T cells, B-cell-depleted T cells, or PBMCs.

Enrolled during active infection, Seattle patients were then followed longitudinally. The CDR3 runs to 13 residues. In germline, CDR1 is PRHDT, CDR2 FYEKMQ (reference sequence). Trimming removed 5 bases from V and 5 bases from J; junction bases left unmatched: 4. Comment on this clone: A much larger clonotype is one base distant, so this may be a read error.

Per the original methods: Cell counts per sample came from amplifying reference gene primers. TCRdb keeps only in-frame clones here, not all; method: immunoSEQ multiplex PCR. V, J and clone size reflect that table, while D and trimming were determined from the DNA. The sample yields some 400,000 clones, around 87% seen once. This TCR derives from an older woman with COVID-19, enrolled during active disease. Sequenced input: peripheral blood. The genes are TRBV13 and TRBJ2-5; 8 bases align to TRBD1. In DNA form, the CDR3 reads TGTGCCAGCAGCCCCTGGACAGGGGAGACCCAGTACTTC. Its translation is CASSPWTGETQYF.